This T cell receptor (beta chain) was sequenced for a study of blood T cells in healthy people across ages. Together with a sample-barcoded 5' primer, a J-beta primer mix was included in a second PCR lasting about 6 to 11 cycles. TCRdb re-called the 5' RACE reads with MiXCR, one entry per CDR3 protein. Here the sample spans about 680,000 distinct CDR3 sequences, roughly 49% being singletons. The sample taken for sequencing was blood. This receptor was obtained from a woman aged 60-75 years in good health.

CDR3: CASSSNLLASEQFF. The CDR3 region has the DNA TGTGCCAGCAGTTCCAATCTCCTAGCCAGCGAGCAGTTCTTC. The genes are TRBV28 and TRBJ2-1, with a possible D match to TRBD2 (5 bases). V gave up 4 bases and J gave up 10 bases, with 17 bases separating them. The CDR3 has 14 residues. From germline, CDR1 is MDHEN and CDR2 SYDVKM. Filled out from reference TRBV28 and TRBJ2-1, the complete variable domain reads DVKVTQSSRYLVKRTGEKVFLECVQDMDHENMFWYRQDPGLGLRLIYFSYDVKMKEKGDIPEGYSVSREKKERFSLILESASTNQTSMYLCASSSNLLASEQFFGPGTRLTVL.